These 29 T cell receptor beta chains originate from one sample sequenced in a study of CD8+CD57+ T cells in acquired aplastic anemia. Those patients picked for sequencing had displayed CD8+CD57+ cell expansion on flow cytometry. TCR beta VDJ and CDR3 profiles were obtained from a genomic DNA template. TCRdb re-called the reads through MiXCR, storing one row per CDR3 protein. Among roughly 150,000 distinct CDR3 sequences, 40% to 55% were seen once, and the ten largest hold roughly 3.1%. The sequenced material came from sorted CD4+, CD8+, or CD8+CD57+ T cells (not recorded which) from PBMCs. These receptors originate from a human donor with aplastic anemia.

This clonotype was picked up many times. V gene TRBV6-1 combines with J gene TRBJ1-2; maybe TRBD1 (5 bases). V lost 8 bases and J 10 bases, leaving 17 bases between the germline ends. Germline CDR1 and CDR2: MNHNS and SASEGT. This CDR3 region has 12 residues. CDR3 in amino acids: CASLGGGLIYTF. CDR3 in DNA: TGTGCCAGCCTCGGGGGGGGACTCATCTACACCTTC.

The chain employs TRBV20-1 and TRBJ2-1; 10 bases fit TRBD2. The germline V gene has CDR1 DFQATT and CDR2 SNEGSKA (reference sequence). The CDR3 has 16 residues. V lost 6 bases to trimming and J lost 8 bases; unmatched junction nucleotides: 16. The CDR3 here is CSATGAETSGVDEQFF. The CDR3 DNA is TGCAGTGCCACCGGAGCAGAAACTAGCGGGGTGGATGAGCAGTTCTTC.

There are many counts of this clonotype. V usage is TRBV11-2 and J usage is TRBJ1-4; no firm D call. The CDR3 has 15 amino acids. CDR1 is SGHAT, CDR2 FQNNGV, per germline. The V end lost 1 base, the J end lost 1 base, and 7 bases lay between the germline ends. This CDR3 reads CASSLVGGTNEKLFF. Written as DNA, the CDR3 is TGTGCCAGCAGCTTAGTAGGAGGAACTAATGAAAAACTGTTTTTT.

J is TRBJ1-1 and V is TRBV2; a weak D match, TRBD1 (6 bases). Germline CDR1 SNHLY, CDR2 FYNNEI. This CDR3 is 14 amino acids long. The V end lost 6 bases, the J end lost 1 base, and 12 bases lay between the germline ends. The CDR3 nucleotides are TGTGCCAGCAGAACCGGGACAAAGAACACTGAAGCTTTCTTT. Its translation: CASRTGTKNTEAFF.

There are many counts of this clonotype. The chain's CDR3 is CASGLGPGVHGYTF. CDR3 in DNA: TGTGCTAGTGGTTTGGGTCCAGGGGTTCATGGCTACACCTTC. This rearrangement joins TRBV12-5 to TRBJ1-2; D may be TRBD1 (6 bases). Germline assignment: CDR1 LGHNT and CDR2 FRNRAP. With 1 base removed from V and 6 bases from J, the gap between germline ends came to 12 bases. The CDR3 covers 14 residues.

This clonotype was detected ten times or more. V is TRBV5-8 and J is TRBJ1-1, with 7 bases matching TRBD1. In germline, CDR1 is SGHTS, CDR2 YDEGEE. The CDR3 covers 16 residues. J lost 4 bases, V lost 3 bases, and 12 bases had no gene match. CDR3 residues: CASSSPPGGKSTEAFF. The CDR3 DNA reads TGTGCCAGCAGCTCACCTCCAGGGGGGAAGAGCACTGAAGCTTTCTTT. Together with reference TRBV5-8 and TRBJ1-1, the CDR3 gives the full variable domain: EAGVTQSPTHLIKTRGQQATLRCSPISGHTSVYWYQQALGLGLQFLLWYDEGEERNRGNFPPRFSGRQFPNYSSELNVNALELEDSALYLCASSSPPGGKSTEAFFGQGTRLTVV.

The gene calls are TRBV29-1 and TRBJ2-3; 7 bases map to TRBD2. From germline, CDR1 is SQVTM and CDR2 ANQGSEA. V lost 4 bases to trimming and J lost 3 bases; unmatched junction nucleotides: 4. The CDR3 totals 13 residues. CDR3 nucleotides: TGCAGCGTTGTTGCCGGGGGGACAGATACGCAGTATTTT. Translating gives CSVVAGGTDTQYF.

The gene calls are TRBV5-5 and TRBJ1-3, with 9 bases identical to TRBD1. Germline loops: CDR1 SGHKS, CDR2 YYEKEE (reference sequence). This CDR3 is 15 amino acids long. With V trimmed by 8 bases and J by 3 bases, 9 bases remained unmatched. The CDR3 DNA sequence: TGTGCCAGTAAATTGACAGGGGGGGTTGGAAACACCATATATTTT. Protein product: CASKLTGGVGNTIYF. Using reference TRBV5-5 and TRBJ1-3 for the parts outside the CDR3, the full variable domain is DAGVTQSPTHLIKTRGQQVTLRCSPISGHKSVSWYQQVLGQGPQFIFQYYEKEERGRGNFPDRFSARQFPNYSSELNVNALLLGDSALYLCASKLTGGVGNTIYFGEGSWLTVV.

The chain joins TRBV10-3 to TRBJ1-5; 7 bases match TRBD1. Germline CDR1 reads ENHRY; CDR2 reads SYGVKD. Losses at the gene ends were 7 bases for V and 5 bases for J; bases not matched to a gene: 5. The CDR3 is 13 residues long. CDR3 amino acids: CAITGTVDQPQHF. The CDR3 coding sequence is TGTGCCATCACCGGGACAGTAGATCAGCCCCAGCATTTT.

This clonotype came up many times. This chain connects TRBV11-2 to TRBJ2-1, with TRBD2 matching over 7 bases. The germline V gene encodes CDR1 SGHAT and CDR2 FQNNGV. The CDR3 covers 16 residues. Trimming at V came to 5 bases and at J to 0 bases, leaving 7 bases not matched to a gene. The CDR3 sequence is CASSLSGSSSYNEQFF. CDR3 DNA sequence: TGTGCCAGCAGCCTTAGCGGGTCCAGCTCCTACAATGAGCAGTTCTTC.

There are a few counts of this clonotype. The CDR3 bases are TGTGCCAGCAGCCCCAAACCCGGGACTAGCGGGAACACCGGGGAGCTGTTTTTT. Translated: CASSPKPGTSGNTGELFF. The V gene is TRBV4-2, the J gene TRBJ2-2; 11 bases agree with TRBD2. Germline V gene data show CDR1 as LGHNA and CDR2 as YNFKEQ. This CDR3 has 18 amino acids. Trimming at V came to 4 bases and at J to 1 base, leaving 8 bases not matched to a gene.

The chain carries TRBV24-1 and TRBJ2-3, with D maybe TRBD1 (5 bases). Trimming took off 4 bases at V and 7 bases at J, with 11 bases between the two ends. The germline gives CDR1 KGHDR, CDR2 SFDVKD. The CDR3 contains 13 residues. CDR3 in DNA: TGTGCCACCAGTGACCCAGGGTTGAATACGCAGTATTTT. It specifies CATSDPGLNTQYF.

The rearrangement uses TRBV10-3 and TRBJ2-1; D possibly corresponds to TRBD1 (5 bases). Germline CDR1 ENHRY, CDR2 SYGVKD. Trimming left V 3 bases short and J 8 bases short, with 11 bases between. CDR3 length: 13 residues. This CDR3 reads CAISDRGWDEQFF. The DNA of the CDR3 is TGTGCCATCAGTGATAGGGGTTGGGATGAGCAGTTCTTC.

This clonotype has a count of ten or more. This chain joins TRBV6-1 and TRBJ1-5, with 8 bases lining up with TRBD1. Germline V CDR1 and CDR2: MNHNS, SASEGT. The CDR3 is 13 amino acids. After removal of 5 bases from V and 5 bases from J, the junction contained 2 bases not matched to a gene. The CDR3 DNA is TGTGCCAGCAGTTCAGGGGGCTATCAGCCCCAGCATTTT. It specifies CASSSGGYQPQHF.

This clonotype was counted at least ten times. The chain uses TRBV19 and TRBJ2-3, with D possibly being TRBD2 (6 bases). Trimming pared 5 bases from V and 5 bases from J, leaving 14 bases between. The CDR3 totals 14 residues. Per germline, CDR1 LNHDA and CDR2 SQIVND (reference sequence). The CDR3 is CASSSRDFEDTQYF. The CDR3 DNA sequence: TGTGCCAGTAGTTCCCGGGACTTCGAAGATACGCAGTATTTT.

This clonotype was recorded only once. The V and J genes are TRBV5-1 and TRBJ2-5; 11 bases match TRBD2. J lost 4 bases, V lost 5 bases, and 10 bases had no gene match. This CDR3 spans 16 amino acids. Germline V gene data show CDR1 as SGHRS and CDR2 as YFSETQ. The CDR3 here is CASRVTSGISGETQYF. CDR3 in DNA: TGCGCCAGCAGGGTGACTAGCGGGATATCAGGAGAGACCCAGTACTTC.

V usage is TRBV2 and J usage is TRBJ2-7; 10 bases match TRBD1. CDR3 length equals 15 residues. J was trimmed by 4 bases and V by 10 bases; bases with no gene match: 13. Germline V gives CDR1 SNHLY, CDR2 FYNNEI. This chain's CDR3 is CATREGQGYGYEQYF. The CDR3 DNA reads TGTGCCACGAGAGAGGGACAGGGGTATGGATACGAGCAGTACTTC.

This clonotype was seen many times. This chain links TRBV5-1 with TRBJ2-5; 8 bases are a match to TRBD1. The germline V gene encodes CDR1 SGHRS and CDR2 YFSETQ. Unmatched junction bases numbered 7, after V lost 4 bases and J lost 5 bases. This CDR3 is built from 14 residues. The CDR3 sequence: CASSPSTGDETQYF. CDR3 in DNA: TGCGCCAGCAGCCCCTCGACAGGGGACGAGACCCAGTACTTC.

V and J are TRBV20-1 and TRBJ2-1; 12 bases agree with TRBD2. Germline CDR1 reads DFQATT; CDR2 reads SNEGSKA (reference sequence). The CDR3 contains 16 residues. The trim removed 2 bases at V and 1 base at J, leaving 3 bases unmatched. The CDR3 DNA is TGCAGTGCTAGAAGGACTAGCGGGGAATCCTACAATGAGCAGTTCTTC. Translated, it gives CSARRTSGESYNEQFF.

V and J are TRBV6-1 and TRBJ1-5, with TRBD1 matching 8 bases. V trimming: 5 bases; J trimming: 5 bases; junction bases outside the gene matches: 14. The length of the CDR3 is 17 residues. Looked up from germline, CDR1 is MNHNS and CDR2 is SASEGT. The CDR3 is CASSPSTGVGLDQPQHF. CDR3 in DNA: TGTGCCAGCAGTCCATCGACAGGGGTGGGGCTCGATCAGCCCCAGCATTTT.

The chain uses TRBV7-9 and TRBJ1-1; a possible D gene is TRBD1 (5 bases). V lost 1 base and J lost 7, with 13 bases in between. Germline V gives CDR1 SEHNR, CDR2 FQNEAQ (reference sequence). The CDR3 runs to 14 residues. CDR3 sequence reads: CASSLVGGTNEAFF. As DNA, the CDR3 is TGTGCCAGCAGCTTAGTGGGGGGAACTAATGAAGCTTTCTTT.

This clonotype was seen many times. V gene TRBV19 combines with J gene TRBJ2-1; 10 nucleotides match TRBD1. Trimming at V came to 4 bases and at J to 5 bases, leaving 2 bases not matched to a gene. Germline lookup yields CDR1 LNHDA and CDR2 SQIVND (reference sequence). The CDR3 length is 14 residues. The CDR3 sequence: CASSRGQGNNEQFF. CDR3 DNA sequence: TGTGCCAGTAGTAGGGGACAGGGGAACAATGAGCAGTTCTTC.

The CDR3: CASSQNRGRGNTIYF. In DNA form, the CDR3 reads TGTGCCAGCAGCCAAAACAGGGGGCGAGGAAACACCATATATTTT. The chain links TRBV7-8 to TRBJ1-3; 9 bases agree with TRBD1. CDR3 length: 15 amino acids. V shed 5 bases, J shed 4 bases, and the junction held 6 bases outside the gene matches. The germline CDR1 and CDR2 sequences are SGHVS and FQNEAQ. Looking up the rest from reference TRBV7-8 and TRBJ1-3 gives the full variable domain: GAGVSQSPRYKVAKRGQDVALRCDPISGHVSLFWYQQALGQGPEFLTYFQNEAQLDKSGLPSDRFFAERPEGSVSTLKIQRTQQEDSAVYLCASSQNRGRGNTIYFGEGSWLTVV.

In this sample, this clonotype turned up many times. J is TRBJ1-6 and V is TRBV20-1, with 10 bases identical to TRBD1. From germline, CDR1 is DFQATT and CDR2 SNEGSKA (reference sequence). The ends lost 0 bases at V and 10 bases at J; junction bases unmatched: 6. The CDR3 runs to 15 residues. This chain's CDR3 is CSARDPGQGKSPLHF. The CDR3 DNA follows: TGCAGTGCTAGAGATCCGGGACAGGGGAAATCACCCCTCCACTTT.

The chain couples TRBV7-3 to TRBJ2-3; D not resolved. V gave up 5 bases and J gave up 4 bases, with 7 bases separating them. This CDR3 contains 12 residues. Looked up from germline, CDR1 is SGHTA and CDR2 is FQGTGA. Here the CDR3 reads CASSQDPDTQYF. Here the CDR3 DNA reads TGTGCCAGCAGCCAGGACCCAGATACGCAGTATTTT.

The chain links TRBV7-9 to TRBJ1-4, with 7 bases fitting TRBD1. Germline CDR1 is SEHNR and CDR2 is FQNEAQ (reference sequence). Unmatched junction bases numbered 5, after V lost 8 bases and J lost 8 bases. The CDR3 is 12 residues long. CDR3 protein: CASRQGGEKLFF. CDR3 in DNA: TGTGCCAGCCGACAGGGCGGAGAAAAACTGTTTTTT.

V and J are TRBV10-2 and TRBJ1-2, with a weak D call TRBD1 (5 bases). Germline CDR1 reads WSHSY; CDR2 reads SAAADI. V was trimmed by 4 bases and J by 8 bases, leaving 17 bases between them. This CDR3 is 14 amino acids long. DNA for the CDR3: TGCGCCAGCAGTGTGGTGGGGGGAGCTGGCGGCTACACCTTC. It codes for CASSVVGGAGGYTF.

This clonotype was observed at least ten times. The chain employs TRBV2 and TRBJ1-2; D remains unclear. Germline V CDR1 and CDR2: SNHLY, FYNNEI. The V end was cut by 4 bases, the J end by 7 bases, with 10 bases between. This CDR3 comprises 12 residues. The CDR3 DNA sequence: TGTGCCAGCAGTGTTGAAGGAGGTGGCTACACCTTC. As protein: CASSVEGGGYTF.

This clonotype was seen repeatedly, ten times or more. The chain recombines TRBV20-1 with TRBJ1-5; no reliable D call. V was shortened by 4 bases and J by 0 bases, with 16 bases between the two germline ends. Germline values: CDR1 DFQATT, CDR2 SNEGSKA (reference sequence). The CDR3 runs 16 residues. The CDR3 DNA follows: TGCAGTGCTATAAGTTGGGAAGGAATTAGCAATCAGCCCCAGCATTTT. It translates to CSAISWEGISNQPQHF.